These T cell receptor beta chains were read from a single sample in a study of T cell responses to AZD1222 COVID-19 vaccine. Clones were read by immunoSEQ multiplex PCR, and TCRdb kept only the in-frame ones, dropping some. The table shows under 95,000 clones, with around 87% occurring only once. The sequences come from peripheral blood, collected on day 0 of AZD1222 vaccination. Source of these receptors: an adult in good health. Each CDR3 is given with its conserved first and last residue. The order of the fields is J gene, D gene, clone size, V gene, CDR3 protein, CDR3 DNA. D genes are given only for firm matches. The size entry is marked missing in some rows and otherwise reads once, few, many or a size class.

>TRBJ2-7|TRBD2|many|TRBV19
CASSMVAGGPDEQYF
TGTGCCAGTAGTATGGTAGCGGGGGGGCCGGACGAGCAGTACTTC
>TRBJ2-7|TRBD1|-|TRBV5-4
CASTHRDRGHEQYF
TGTGCCAGCACCCACCGGGACAGGGGCCACGAGCAGTACTTC
>TRBJ2-7|-|-|TRBV4-3
CASSLALFGTYEQYF
TGCGCCAGCAGCTTAGCCCTATTTGGCACCTACGAGCAGTACTTC
>TRBJ1-2|-|-|TRBV3-1/TRBV3-2
CASSALGWAGYTF
TGTGCCAGCAGTGCCCTGGGATGGGCAGGCTACACCTTC
>TRBJ2-1|TRBD2|-|TRBV4-2
CASSQQGLAGEQFF
TGTGCCAGCAGCCAACAGGGACTAGCGGGGGAGCAGTTCTTC
>TRBJ2-1|-|-|TRBV7-9
CASSGQPSRNEQFF
TGTGCCAGCAGCGGTCAACCATCGCGGAATGAGCAGTTCTTC
>TRBJ1-6|TRBD1|-|TRBV6-5
CASNKDRADSPLHF
TGTGCCAGCAACAAGGACAGGGCTGATTCACCCCTCCACTTT
>TRBJ2-2|-|-|TRBV12-3/TRBV12-4
CASSPAAGELFF
TGTGCCAGCAGCCCCGCGGCCGGGGAGCTGTTTTTT
>TRBJ2-1|TRBD2|-|TRBV6-4
CASSMGGGGPYNEQFF
TGTGCCAGCAGCATGGGTGGCGGGGGTCCCTACAATGAGCAGTTCTTC
>TRBJ2-2|-|few|TRBV5-5
CASSLAGDINTGELFF
TGTGCCAGCAGCTTGGCCGGGGATATTAACACCGGGGAGCTGTTTTTT
>TRBJ1-1|TRBD1|-|TRBV27
CASSLIPTGRTEAFF
TGTGCCAGCAGTTTGATCCCGACAGGGAGGACTGAAGCTTTCTTT
>TRBJ2-2|TRBD2|-|TRBV5-1
CASSLATSGGSGELFF
TGCGCCAGCAGCTTGGCGACTAGCGGGGGTTCCGGGGAGCTGTTTTTT
>TRBJ2-5|-|-|TRBV19
CASSMGSSETQYF
TGTGCCAGTAGTATGGGGAGCAGTGAGACCCAGTACTTC
>TRBJ1-1|-|-|TRBV7-8
CASSYPNKGSNTEAFF
TGTGCCAGCAGCTACCCGAACAAGGGCTCGAACACTGAAGCTTTCTTT
>TRBJ2-2|TRBD1|-|TRBV19
CASSGTVSTGELFF
TGTGCCAGCTCCGGGACAGTTAGCACCGGGGAGCTGTTTTTT
>TRBJ2-1|-|-|TRBV7-9
CASSLRGSSYNEQFF
TGTGCCAGCAGCTTACGTGGGAGCTCCTACAATGAGCAGTTCTTC
>TRBJ1-2|-|few|TRBV4-1
CASSQVEQSRYGYTF
TGCGCCAGCAGCCAAGTGGAACAGAGTCGTTATGGCTACACCTTC
>TRBJ1-1|-|-|TRBV7-9
CASSLSQGQNTEAFF
TGTGCCAGCAGCTTAAGTCAGGGCCAGAACACTGAAGCTTTCTTT
>TRBJ1-3|-|-|TRBV5-1
CASSLLSGSGNTIYF
TGCGCCAGCAGCCTTTTGTCCGGGTCTGGAAACACCATATATTTT
>TRBJ2-3|-|-|TRBV18
CASSRTLKASEDTQYF
TGTGCCAGCTCACGCACCCTGAAAGCGAGCGAAGATACGCAGTATTTT
>TRBJ1-5|-|-|TRBV6-5
CASGAGNQPQHF
TGTGCCAGCGGGGCTGGCAATCAGCCCCAGCATTTT
>TRBJ2-2|-|-|TRBV9
CASNERTGELFF
TGTGCCAGCAACGAGAGGACCGGGGAGCTGTTTTTT
>TRBJ2-3|TRBD2|-|TRBV4-3
CASSQGSGGGTDTQYF
TGCGCCAGCAGCCAGGGGAGCGGGGGAGGCACAGATACGCAGTATTTT
>TRBJ1-4|TRBD1|-|TRBV2
CASRSGTGTHEKLFF
TGTGCCAGCAGATCCGGGACAGGGACCCATGAAAAACTGTTTTTT
>TRBJ2-7|-|-|TRBV5-1
CASSQPPGQSSYEQYF
TGCGCCAGCAGCCAGCCCCCGGGACAAAGCTCCTACGAGCAGTACTTC
>TRBJ2-7|TRBD1|-|TRBV25-1
CASSEGDRGVHEQYF
TGTGCCAGCAGTGAAGGTGACAGGGGTGTCCACGAGCAGTACTTC
>TRBJ2-2|TRBD2|-|TRBV7-7
CASSATSGGATGELFF
TGTGCTAGCAGCGCTACTAGCGGGGGGGCCACCGGGGAGCTGTTTTTT
>TRBJ2-7|TRBD2|-|TRBV20-1
CSARGTSQYF
TGCAGTGCTAGAGGGACTAGTCAGTACTTC
>TRBJ1-5|-|-|TRBV9
CASSPTPGNQPQHF
TGTGCCAGCAGCCCCACCCCAGGGAATCAGCCCCAGCATTTT
>TRBJ1-1|TRBD1|-|TRBV10-3
CAISLTGGLNTEAFF
TGTGCCATCAGCCTAACAGGGGGGTTGAACACTGAAGCTTTCTTT
>TRBJ1-1|-|once|TRBV6-2/TRBV6-3
CASSYGGPTEAFF
TGTGCCAGCAGTTACGGAGGTCCCACTGAAGCTTTCTTT
>TRBJ1-2|-|-|TRBV9
CASSPRNNYGYTF
TGTGCCAGCAGCCCACGGAACAACTATGGCTACACCTTC